This TCR beta chain comes out of a study of T-cell reconstitution after alpha-beta-depleted transplantation in children. Broader study findings: Fresh T-cell production supplied most of the T-cell counts and diversity seen one year after transplant. The study traced high day-60 TCRbeta diversity in some patients to surviving recipient T cells and thymic progenitors. Reportedly, alpha-beta T cells present about two months post-transplant originated from several hundred expanded clones of graft origin.

TCRbeta library preparation incorporated unique molecular identifiers. TCRdb processed the PCR reads anew with MiXCR; each CDR3 protein has one entry. The table has 44,000 or so distinct CDR3 sequences, about 9.3% seen once. This clonotype occurred a few times. Antigen specificity is unknown. Trimming cost V 1 base and J 2 bases, with 9 bases left between them. Germline V gene lookup returns CDR1 KGHSH and CDR2 LQKENI. CDR3 size: 14 residues. This TCR was recovered from a male patient aged 2-15 years who had a stem cell transplant for chronic granulomatous disease, so the T cells may come from the graft donor. The chain couples TRBV18 to TRBJ2-7; D unresolved. The input for sequencing was PBMCs, mostly from graft donor cells, taken 60 days after TCRalphabeta/CD19-depleted stem cell transplant. The CDR3 nucleotides read TGTGCCAGCTCACCACGGCAAGGGACCTACGAGCAGTACTTC. Encoded protein: CASSPRQGTYEQYF.